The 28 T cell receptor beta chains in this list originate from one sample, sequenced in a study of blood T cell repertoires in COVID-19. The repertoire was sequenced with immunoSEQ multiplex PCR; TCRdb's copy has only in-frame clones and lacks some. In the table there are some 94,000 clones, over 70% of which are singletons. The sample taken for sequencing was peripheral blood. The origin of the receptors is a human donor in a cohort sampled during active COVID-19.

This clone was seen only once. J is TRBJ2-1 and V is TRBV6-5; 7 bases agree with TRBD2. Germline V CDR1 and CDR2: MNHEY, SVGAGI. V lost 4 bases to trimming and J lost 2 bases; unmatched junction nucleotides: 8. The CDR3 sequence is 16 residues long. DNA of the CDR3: TGTGCCAGCAGTTCCTCCGGGACTAACACCTACAATGAGCAGTTCTTC. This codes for CASSSSGTNTYNEQFF.

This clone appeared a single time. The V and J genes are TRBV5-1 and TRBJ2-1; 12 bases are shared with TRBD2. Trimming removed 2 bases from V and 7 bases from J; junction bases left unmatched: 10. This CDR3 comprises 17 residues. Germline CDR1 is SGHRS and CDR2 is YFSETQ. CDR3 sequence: CASSFGTSGRYENEQFF. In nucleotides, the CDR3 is TGCGCCAGCAGCTTTGGGACTAGCGGGCGCTATGAAAATGAGCAGTTCTTC.

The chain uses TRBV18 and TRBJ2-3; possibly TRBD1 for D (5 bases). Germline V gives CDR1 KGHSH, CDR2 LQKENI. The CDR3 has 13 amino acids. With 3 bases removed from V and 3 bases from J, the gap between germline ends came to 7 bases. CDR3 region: CASSPGQTDTQYF. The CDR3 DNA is TGTGCCAGCTCACCGGGGCAAACAGATACGCAGTATTTT.

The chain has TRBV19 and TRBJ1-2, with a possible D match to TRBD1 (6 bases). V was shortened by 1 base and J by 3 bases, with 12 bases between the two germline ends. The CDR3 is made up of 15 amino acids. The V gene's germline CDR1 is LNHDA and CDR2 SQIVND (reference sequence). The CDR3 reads CASSIVRRQDYGYTF. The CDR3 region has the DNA TGTGCCAGTAGTATAGTTCGAAGACAGGACTATGGCTACACCTTC.

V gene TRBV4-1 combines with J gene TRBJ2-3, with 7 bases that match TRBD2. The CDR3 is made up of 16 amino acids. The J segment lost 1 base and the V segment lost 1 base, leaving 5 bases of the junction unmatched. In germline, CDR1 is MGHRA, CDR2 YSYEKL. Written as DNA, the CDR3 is TGCGCCAGCAGCCAAGGGCGGGAGACGCGCACAGATACGCAGTATTTT. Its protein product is CASSQGRETRTDTQYF.

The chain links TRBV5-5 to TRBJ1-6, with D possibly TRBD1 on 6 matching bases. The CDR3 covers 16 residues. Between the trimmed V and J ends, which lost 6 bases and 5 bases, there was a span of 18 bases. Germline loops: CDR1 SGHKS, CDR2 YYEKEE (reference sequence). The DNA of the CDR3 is TGTGCCAGCACCTTCCGCCAGGGGTTTAATAATTCACCCCTCCACTTT. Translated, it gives CASTFRQGFNNSPLHF.

The CDR3: CASSYLDRVFF. CDR3 nucleotide sequence: TGTGCCAGCAGTTACTTGGACAGGGTCTTCTTT. The chain carries TRBV6-5 and TRBJ1-1; 8 nucleotides match TRBD1. This CDR3 has 11 residues. Germline assignment: CDR1 MNHEY and CDR2 SVGAGI. V gave up 1 base and J gave up 14 bases; unmatched junction bases: 3.

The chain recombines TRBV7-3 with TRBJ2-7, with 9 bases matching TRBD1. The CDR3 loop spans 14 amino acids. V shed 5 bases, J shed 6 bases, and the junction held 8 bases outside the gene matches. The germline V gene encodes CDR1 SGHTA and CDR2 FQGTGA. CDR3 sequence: CASSAGTGIGEQYF. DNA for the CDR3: TGTGCCAGCAGCGCCGGGACAGGGATCGGCGAGCAGTACTTC.

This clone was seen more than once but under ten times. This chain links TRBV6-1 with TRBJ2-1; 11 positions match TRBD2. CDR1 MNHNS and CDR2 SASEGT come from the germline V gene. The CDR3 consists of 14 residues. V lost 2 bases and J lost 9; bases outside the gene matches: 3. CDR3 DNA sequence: TGTGCCAGCAGTGAAAGGGGACTAGCGGCTGAGCAGTTCTTC. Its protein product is CASSERGLAAEQFF.

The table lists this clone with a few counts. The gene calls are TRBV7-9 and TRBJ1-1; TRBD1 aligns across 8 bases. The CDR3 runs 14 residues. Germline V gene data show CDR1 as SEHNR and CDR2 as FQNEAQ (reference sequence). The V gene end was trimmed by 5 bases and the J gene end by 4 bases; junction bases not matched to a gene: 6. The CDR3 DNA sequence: TGTGCCAGCAGCCCAGGGACAGGAGGCACTGAAGCTTTCTTT. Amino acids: CASSPGTGGTEAFF.

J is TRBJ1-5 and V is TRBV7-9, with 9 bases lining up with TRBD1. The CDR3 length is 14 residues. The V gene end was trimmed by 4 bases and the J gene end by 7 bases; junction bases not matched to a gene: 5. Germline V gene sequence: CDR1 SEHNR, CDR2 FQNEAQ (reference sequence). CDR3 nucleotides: TGTGCCAGCAGCTCGACAGGGGGAAACCAGCCCCAGCATTTT. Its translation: CASSSTGGNQPQHF.

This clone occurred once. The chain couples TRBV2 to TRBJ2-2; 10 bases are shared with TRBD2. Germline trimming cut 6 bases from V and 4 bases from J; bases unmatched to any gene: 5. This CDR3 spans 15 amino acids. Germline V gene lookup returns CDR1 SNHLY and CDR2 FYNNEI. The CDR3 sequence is CASRSGRAVTGELFF. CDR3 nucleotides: TGTGCCAGCAGGAGCGGGAGGGCCGTCACCGGGGAGCTGTTTTTT.

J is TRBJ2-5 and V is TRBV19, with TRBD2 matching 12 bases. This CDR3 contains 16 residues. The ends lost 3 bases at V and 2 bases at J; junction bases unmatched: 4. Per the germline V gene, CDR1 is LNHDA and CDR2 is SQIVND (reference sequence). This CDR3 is CASSMGLAGAQETQYF. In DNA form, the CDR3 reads TGTGCCAGTAGTATGGGACTAGCGGGCGCTCAAGAGACCCAGTACTTC.

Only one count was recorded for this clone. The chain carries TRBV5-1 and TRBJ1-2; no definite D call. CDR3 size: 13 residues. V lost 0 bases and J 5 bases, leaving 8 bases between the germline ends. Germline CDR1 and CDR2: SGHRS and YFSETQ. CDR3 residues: CASSLGAVYGYTF. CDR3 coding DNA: TGCGCCAGCAGCTTGGGGGCAGTTTATGGCTACACCTTC.

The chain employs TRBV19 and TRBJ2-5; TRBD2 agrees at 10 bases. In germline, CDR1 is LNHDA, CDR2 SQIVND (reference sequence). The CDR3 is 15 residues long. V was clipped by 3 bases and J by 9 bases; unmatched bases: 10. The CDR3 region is CASSISASGRKAQYF. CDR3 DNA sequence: TGTGCCAGTAGTATCTCCGCTAGCGGGAGAAAGGCCCAGTACTTC.

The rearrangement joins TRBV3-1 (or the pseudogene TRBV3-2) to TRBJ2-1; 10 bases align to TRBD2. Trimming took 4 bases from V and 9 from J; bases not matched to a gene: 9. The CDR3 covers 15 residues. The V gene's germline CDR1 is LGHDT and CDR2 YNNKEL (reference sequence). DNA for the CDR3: TGTGCCAGCAGCCTCCGCCTAGCGGGAGAGGGTGAGCAGTTCTTC. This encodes CASSLRLAGEGEQFF.

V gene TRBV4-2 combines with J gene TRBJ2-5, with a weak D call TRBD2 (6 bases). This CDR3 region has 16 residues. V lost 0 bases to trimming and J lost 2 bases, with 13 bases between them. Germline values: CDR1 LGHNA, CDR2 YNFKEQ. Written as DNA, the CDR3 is TGTGCCAGCAGCCAAGATGGTGGCGGGAATCAAGAGACCCAGTACTTC. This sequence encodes CASSQDGGGNQETQYF.

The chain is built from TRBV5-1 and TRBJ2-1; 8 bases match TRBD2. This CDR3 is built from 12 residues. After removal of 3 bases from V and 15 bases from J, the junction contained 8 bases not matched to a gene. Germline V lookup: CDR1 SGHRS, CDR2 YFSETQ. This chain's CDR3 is CASSWDSGNTFF. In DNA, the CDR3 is TGCGCCAGCAGCTGGGATAGCGGGAATACGTTCTTC.

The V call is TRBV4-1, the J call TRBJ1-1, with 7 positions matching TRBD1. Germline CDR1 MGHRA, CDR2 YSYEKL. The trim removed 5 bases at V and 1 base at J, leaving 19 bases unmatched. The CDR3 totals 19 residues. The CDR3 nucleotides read TGCGCCAGCAGCAACCCGAAGGGGGCAGGGAAAGGCTCGAACACTGAAGCTTTCTTT. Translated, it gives CASSNPKGAGKGSNTEAFF.

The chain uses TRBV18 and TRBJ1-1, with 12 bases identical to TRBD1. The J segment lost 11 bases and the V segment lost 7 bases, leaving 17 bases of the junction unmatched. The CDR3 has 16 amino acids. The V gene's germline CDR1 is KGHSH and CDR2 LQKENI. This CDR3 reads CASFHEADGTGGRAFF. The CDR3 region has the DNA TGTGCCAGCTTTCACGAGGCGGACGGGACAGGGGGCCGGGCTTTCTTT.

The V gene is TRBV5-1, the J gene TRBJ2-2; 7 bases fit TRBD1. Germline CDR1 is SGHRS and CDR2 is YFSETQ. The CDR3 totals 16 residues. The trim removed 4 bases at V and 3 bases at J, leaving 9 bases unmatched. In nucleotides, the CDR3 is TGCGCCAGCAGCCAGCGACAGGGCCGGGACACCGGGGAGCTGTTTTTT. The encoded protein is CASSQRQGRDTGELFF.

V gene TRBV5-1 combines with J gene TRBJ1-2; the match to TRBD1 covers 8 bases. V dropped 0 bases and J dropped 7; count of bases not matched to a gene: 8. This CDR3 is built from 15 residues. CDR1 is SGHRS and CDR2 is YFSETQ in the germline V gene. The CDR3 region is CASSLGNQGASGYTF. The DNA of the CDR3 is TGCGCCAGCAGCTTGGGGAATCAGGGGGCAAGTGGCTACACCTTC. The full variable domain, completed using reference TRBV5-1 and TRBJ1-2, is KAGVTQTPRYLIKTRGQQVTLSCSPISGHRSVSWYQQTPGQGLQFLFEYFSETQRNKGNFPGRFSGRQFSNSRSEMNVSTLELGDSALYLCASSLGNQGASGYTFGSGTRLTVV.

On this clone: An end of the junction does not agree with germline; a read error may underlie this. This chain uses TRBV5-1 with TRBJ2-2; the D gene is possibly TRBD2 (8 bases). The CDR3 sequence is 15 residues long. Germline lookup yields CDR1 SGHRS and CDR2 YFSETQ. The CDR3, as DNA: TGCGCCAGCAGACCCTACACCCGGGACAGCGGGGGGCTGTTTTTT. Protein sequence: CASRPYTRDSGGLFF.

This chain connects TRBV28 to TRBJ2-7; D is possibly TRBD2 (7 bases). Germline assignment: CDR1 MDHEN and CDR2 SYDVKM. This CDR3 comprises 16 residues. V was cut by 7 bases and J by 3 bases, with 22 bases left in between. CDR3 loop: CASNIGGGLGFYEQYF. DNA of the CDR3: TGTGCCAGCAACATAGGGGGGGGGCTGGGGTTCTACGAGCAGTACTTC.

This chain's CDR3 is CASSPQGAINEQYF. DNA for the CDR3: TGTGCCAGCTCACCACAGGGGGCGATAAACGAGCAGTACTTC. J is TRBJ2-7 and V is TRBV18, with 7 nucleotides matching TRBD1. Trimming removed 1 base from V and 5 bases from J; junction bases left unmatched: 5. The CDR3 sequence is 14 residues long. Germline loops: CDR1 KGHSH, CDR2 LQKENI.

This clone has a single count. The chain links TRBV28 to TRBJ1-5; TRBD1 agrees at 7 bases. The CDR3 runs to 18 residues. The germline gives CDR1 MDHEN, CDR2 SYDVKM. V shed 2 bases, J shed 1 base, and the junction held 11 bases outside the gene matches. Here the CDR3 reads CASSLVNFRQGSNQPQHF. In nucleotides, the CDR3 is TGTGCCAGCAGTTTAGTTAATTTTCGACAGGGAAGCAATCAGCCCCAGCATTTT.

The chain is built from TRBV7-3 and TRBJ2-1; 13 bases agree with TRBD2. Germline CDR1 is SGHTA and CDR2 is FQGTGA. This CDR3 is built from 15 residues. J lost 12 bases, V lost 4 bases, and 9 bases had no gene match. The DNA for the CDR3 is TGTGCCAGCAGCTCGGGGACTAGCGGGGCCTTTGGGCAGTTCTTC. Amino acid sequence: CASSSGTSGAFGQFF. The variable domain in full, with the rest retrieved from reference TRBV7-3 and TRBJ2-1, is GAGVSQTPSNKVTEKGKYVELRCDPISGHTALYWYRQSLGQGPEFLIYFQGTGAADDSGLPNDRFFAVRPEGSVSTLKIQRTERGDSAVYLCASSSGTSGAFGQFFGPGTRLTVL.

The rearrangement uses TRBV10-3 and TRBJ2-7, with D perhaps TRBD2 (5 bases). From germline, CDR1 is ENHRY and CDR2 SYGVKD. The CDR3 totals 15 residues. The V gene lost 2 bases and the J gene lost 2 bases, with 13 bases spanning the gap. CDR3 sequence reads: CAISEPGGATYEQYF. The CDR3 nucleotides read TGTGCCATCAGTGAGCCCGGAGGAGCGACCTACGAGCAGTACTTC.